Listed below are T cell receptor beta chains from one sample, sequenced in a study of response to subunit inactivated influenza vaccine. TCRdb independently ran MiXCR on the RT-PCR reads; one entry per CDR3 protein. The sample records hundreds of thousands of distinct CDR3 sequences, 12% to 15% being singletons. The material sequenced was PBMCs from blood, taken about 14 days before vaccination. These receptors all stem from a man aged 45-60 years who received an inactivated influenza vaccine. Both conserved end residues are part of each CDR3. A D gene is named only where the DNA matches it firmly. Size values are once, few and many counts, or a class for expanded clones, and some rows have none.

D gene: TRBD1; V gene: TRBV29-1; clone size: few; J gene: TRBJ1-1; CDR3 DNA: TGCAGCGTAGATTCACGGACAGGGGGTATCACTGAAGCTTTCTTT; CDR3 protein: CSVDSRTGGITEAFF
D gene: .; V gene: TRBV20-1; clone size: few; J gene: TRBJ2-7; CDR3 DNA: TGCAGTGCTATCCCCAGGGCAACCGAGCAGTACTTC; CDR3 protein: CSAIPRATEQYF
D gene: TRBD1; V gene: TRBV4-1; clone size: .; J gene: TRBJ1-5; CDR3 DNA: TGCGCCAGCAGCCAAGGAAGGGGGCTCGGTCAGCCCCAGCATTTT; CDR3 protein: CASSQGRGLGQPQHF
D gene: TRBD1; V gene: TRBV5-1; clone size: .; J gene: TRBJ2-2; CDR3 DNA: TGCGCCAGCACCACAGGGGTAACCGGGGAGCTGTTTTTT; CDR3 protein: CASTTGVTGELFF
D gene: .; V gene: TRBV2; clone size: few; J gene: TRBJ1-5; CDR3 DNA: TGTGCCAGCAGCCCGGGAAGGGGGTATCAGCCCCAGCATTTT; CDR3 protein: CASSPGRGYQPQHF
D gene: .; V gene: TRBV6-5; clone size: .; J gene: TRBJ2-2; CDR3 DNA: TGTGCCAGCAGTTCGGGCCGCTCAGGGATACAACCTCGGGAGCTGTTTTTT; CDR3 protein: CASSSGRSGIQPRELFF
D gene: TRBD2; V gene: TRBV28; clone size: few; J gene: TRBJ2-1; CDR3 DNA: TGTGCCAGCAGTTTGACTAGCGGGATAACTCGTAATGAGCAGTTCTTC; CDR3 protein: CASSLTSGITRNEQFF
D gene: .; V gene: TRBV20-1; clone size: few; J gene: TRBJ2-4; CDR3 DNA: TGCAGTGCTGATGACCCGGCCGAGGGTAAAAACATTCAGTACTTC; CDR3 protein: CSADDPAEGKNIQYF
D gene: .; V gene: TRBV7-8; clone size: few; J gene: TRBJ2-3; CDR3 DNA: TGTGCCAGTGGCCGGAGGGGGGCCGCTTTAGGTACGCAGTATTTT; CDR3 protein: CASGRRGAALGTQYF
D gene: .; V gene: TRBV3-1; clone size: few; J gene: TRBJ1-5; CDR3 DNA: TGTGCCAGCAGCCAGATGTCAAATCAGCCCCAGCATTTT; CDR3 protein: CASSQMSNQPQHF
D gene: .; V gene: TRBV25-1; clone size: few; J gene: TRBJ1-1; CDR3 DNA: TGTGCCACCGAGGGAGGGAAAGGGAACACTGAAGCTTTCTTT; CDR3 protein: CATEGGKGNTEAFF
D gene: TRBD1; V gene: TRBV6-5; clone size: .; J gene: TRBJ2-7; CDR3 DNA: TGTGCCAGCAGTTGGGGACAGGGAGGCTCCTACGAGCAGTACTTC; CDR3 protein: CASSWGQGGSYEQYF
D gene: .; V gene: TRBV3-1; clone size: few; J gene: TRBJ2-1; CDR3 DNA: TGTGCCAGCAGCCCAAGGGGGGTAGCAAAGTTCTTC; CDR3 protein: CASSPRGVAKFF
D gene: .; V gene: TRBV20-1; clone size: .; J gene: TRBJ2-2; CDR3 DNA: TGCAGTGCTAGAGGATCCCACAGGGATCACACCGGGGAGCTGTTTTTT; CDR3 protein: CSARGSHRDHTGELFF
D gene: TRBD1; V gene: TRBV6-1; clone size: many; J gene: TRBJ1-6; CDR3 DNA: TGTGCCAGCAAGGGCAGGGGGCACGGTTATAATTCACCCCTCCACTTT; CDR3 protein: CASKGRGHGYNSPLHF
D gene: .; V gene: TRBV9; clone size: few; J gene: TRBJ1-1; CDR3 DNA: TGTGCCAGCAGCGCCGACCCCCTCGGAGGGACTGAAGCTTTCTTT; CDR3 protein: CASSADPLGGTEAFF